This T cell receptor beta chain was identified during a study of shared clonotypes between healthy human individuals (dated by TCRdb to 2020 to 2021). Broadly, across the study: A couple of women and a few men aged 18 to 49 years were included in the cohort. To estimate repertoire size and how much clonotypes are shared between individuals, the study performed deep sequencing of blood TCR repertoires from five healthy adults. Between about 0.85 and 8.9 billion PBMCs per donor were obtained by leukapheresis. Per donor, three plates each were used for CD4 naive and CD4 memory, two for CD8 naive, and one for CD8 memory. Libraries were prepared and TCR repertoires were sequenced by different laboratories using diverse techniques, in order to increase sequencing depth and limit assay-specific biases. Study-level results and caveats: Incomplete sequencing was indicated by rarefaction of sorted-subset datasets, despite the large sequencing depth. Based on pairwise subsampling, the degree of clonotype sharing among donors was expected to be affected by sequencing depth. Sampling was restricted to blood, and TCR repertoires in tissue are likely to differ from TCR repertoires in blood. Approximately 5% of naive CD4, 3% to 4% of naive CD8, 2.3% of memory CD4, and 0.4% of memory CD8 clonotypes were shared across a handful of donors. Clonotypes shared by all four sorted-subset donors showed higher generation probabilities than non-shared clonotypes. The small number of donors limited the genetic and exposure-history diversity represented. Naive subsets generally had larger estimated clonotype richness than memory subsets did.

V is shortened by 0 bases, J by 0 bases, and the region joining them spans 0 bases. The CDR3 spans 13 residues, from the cysteine through the phenylalanine. Of all the DNA, just the CDR3 is kept, 39 bases in frame from base 1. Reading the germline V gene gives CDR1 SGHVS and CDR2 FQNEAQ. For the CD8 naive samples, CD45RO-negative cells were positively selected for CCR7, yielding a CD45RA+CCR7+ population from which TemRA cells were excluded. Donors were healthy HIV-negative adults with no recently reported acute infections or vaccinations. Every donor was a Caucasian adult living in Nashville, Tennessee, USA. Blood was collected by leukapheresis, and PBMCs were isolated by Ficoll-Histopaque density gradient centrifugation and then cryopreserved in liquid nitrogen vapor phase. Analytical flow cytometry was used to check the purity and quantity of every magnetically sorted T cell population. From each sorted fraction, genomic DNA was isolated and quantified by UV absorbance on a Nanodrop 2000c.

Using the deep immunoSEQ assay, multiplex PCR amplified TCR CDR3 regions from genomic DNA. Extracted genomic DNA from each cell subset was spread evenly across all wells of several immunoSEQ 96-well plates, with each plate serving as a replicate. For sorted subsets, roughly 190 ng of genomic DNA, equivalent to roughly 30,000 T cell genomes, went into each replicate PCR. Purified libraries were quantified with a Qubit 3.0 fluorometer, sized on a Bioanalyzer 2100, and re-quantified with the KAPA Library Quantification kit. Each immunoSEQ 96-well plate was sequenced on its own single-read 150-cycle Illumina NextSeq 550 flow cell. Processing in the source paper ran as follows. Because the immunoSEQ output included only junctional sequences and no quality scores, the filtering could not be the same as the filtering used for full-length reads. Sequences were annotated with PyIR, a Python wrapper for IgBLAST v1.9, using IMGT germline references to assign V/J genes and CDR3. Reads with weak V/J assignments (E-value above 1e-6), missing CDR3, stop codons, out-of-frame junctions, or ambiguous translated residues were removed. V3J clonotypes were defined as sequences sharing the same inferred V gene, J gene, and CDR3 amino acid sequence. Percentage overlap between repertoires was computed as shared unique clonotypes divided by the size of the smaller repertoire. Three approaches were used to assess repertoire richness: RTK rarefaction, the Chao1 estimator, and Recon v2.1 estimates of unobserved clonotypes. Generation probabilities were computed with OLGA for all TCRbeta clonotypes obtained by the gDNA method from several donors. Held by TCRdb, this immuneACCESS table contains in-frame sequences only and omits some clones. Under half of the omission traces to an unresolved V gene where checked; the cause of the rest is unknown. The D gene and trimming were derived from the DNA, and the V and J assignments and clone size from that table. The sample table contains 600,000 or so clones; only one count was recorded for around 96% of them. In total, the top ten clones hold approximately 0.11% of the sample.

On this clone itself: The antigen this receptor binds is unknown. It has no much larger one-base neighbor in the sample; base qualities were not kept.

Here the chain combines TRBV7-8 and TRBJ1-5, with the D gene not clear enough to name. The specimen sequenced was naive CD8+ T cells sorted from blood. According to the study, the label for this sample's cell subset or site signals: CD45RA+CCR7+. The clonotype originates from a woman in her twenties or thirties in good health. The CDR3 corresponds to CASSLASNQPQHF. The base sequence is TGTGCCAGCAGCTTAGCTAGCAATCAGCCCCAGCATTTT.